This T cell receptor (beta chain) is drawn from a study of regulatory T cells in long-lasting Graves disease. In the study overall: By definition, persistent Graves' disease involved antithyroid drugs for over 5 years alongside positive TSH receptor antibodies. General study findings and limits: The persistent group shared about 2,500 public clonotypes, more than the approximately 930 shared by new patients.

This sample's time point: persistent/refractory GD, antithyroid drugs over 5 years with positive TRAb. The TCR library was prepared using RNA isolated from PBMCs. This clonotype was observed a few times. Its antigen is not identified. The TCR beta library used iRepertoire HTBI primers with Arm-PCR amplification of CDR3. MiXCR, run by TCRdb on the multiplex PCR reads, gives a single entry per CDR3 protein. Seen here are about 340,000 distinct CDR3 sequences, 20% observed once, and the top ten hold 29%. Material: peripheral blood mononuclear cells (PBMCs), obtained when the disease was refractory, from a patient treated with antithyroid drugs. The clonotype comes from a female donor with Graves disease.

CDR3 sequence (DNA): TGCGCCAGCAGCTTGGAGTGGGGACAGGGAGAGGTGCAGTACTTC. This codes for CASSLEWGQGEVQYF. V is TRBV5-1 and J is TRBJ2-7, with 9 bases aligning to TRBD1. CDR3 length equals 15 residues. The V gene's germline CDR1 is SGHRS and CDR2 YFSETQ. Trimming at V came to 0 bases and at J to 9 bases, leaving 10 bases not matched to a gene.